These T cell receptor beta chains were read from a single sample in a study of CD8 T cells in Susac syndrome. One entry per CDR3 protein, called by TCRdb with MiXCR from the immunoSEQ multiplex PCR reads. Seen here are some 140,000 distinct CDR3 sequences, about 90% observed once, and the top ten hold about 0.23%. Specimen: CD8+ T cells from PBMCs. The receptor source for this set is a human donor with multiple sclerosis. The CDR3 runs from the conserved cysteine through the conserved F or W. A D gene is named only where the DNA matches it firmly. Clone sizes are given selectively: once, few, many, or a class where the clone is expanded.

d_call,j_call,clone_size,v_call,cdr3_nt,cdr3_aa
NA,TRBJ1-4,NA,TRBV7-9,TGTGCCAGCAGCTTACCCGGAAGTCTGACTAATGAAAAACTGTTTTTT,CASSLPGSLTNEKLFF
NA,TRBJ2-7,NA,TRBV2,TGTGCCAGCAGTGAAATGGTAGGGGACGAGCAGTACTTC,CASSEMVGDEQYF
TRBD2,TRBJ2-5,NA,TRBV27,TGTGCCAGCAGTACCGGGACTAGCGGAGGCCAAGAGACCCAGTACTTC,CASSTGTSGGQETQYF
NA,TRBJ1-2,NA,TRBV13,TGTGCCAGCAGCTTAATATCTGGTTCGGGTGGCTACACCTTC,CASSLISGSGGYTF
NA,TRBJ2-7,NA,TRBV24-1,TGTGCCACCAGTGATCGGAGCTCCTACGAGCAGTACTTC,CATSDRSSYEQYF
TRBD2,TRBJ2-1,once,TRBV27,TGTGCCAGCAGCGAAGAAAGACTAGCTGGGGGTGAGCAGTTCTTC,CASSEERLAGGEQFF
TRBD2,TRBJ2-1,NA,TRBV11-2,TGTGCCAGCAGCTCCTCGGGAGGCTTTGTGCAGTTCTTC,CASSSSGGFVQFF
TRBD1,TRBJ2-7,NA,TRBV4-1,TGCGCCAGCAGCCAAGCGGGACAGGGAAACGAGCAGTACTTC,CASSQAGQGNEQYF
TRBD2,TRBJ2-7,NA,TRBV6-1,TGTGCCAGCAGTGCTCCGGGACTAGCGGGATCCCACGAGCAGTACTTC,CASSAPGLAGSHEQYF
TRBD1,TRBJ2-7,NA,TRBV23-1,TGCGCCAGCAGGGGGAGCCGGGGGACAGGGGAGGACGAGCAGTACTTC,CASRGSRGTGEDEQYF
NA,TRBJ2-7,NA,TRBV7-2,TGTGCCAGCAGCCATCGCGGGATGGAGCAGTACTTC,CASSHRGMEQYF
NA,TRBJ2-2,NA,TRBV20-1,TGCAGTGCTAGCGGGTTAAGGGACACCGGGGAGCTGTTTTTT,CSASGLRDTGELFF
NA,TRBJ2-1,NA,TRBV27,TGTGCCAGCAAGGAGGGAGCCAGCCTCCATGAGCAGTTCTTC,CASKEGASLHEQFF
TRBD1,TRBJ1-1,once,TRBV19,TGTGCCAGTAGCCAAGGGACAGGGAATGCATTGACTGAAGCTTTCTTT,CASSQGTGNALTEAFF
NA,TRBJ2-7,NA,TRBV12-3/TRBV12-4,TGTGCCAGCAGTTTCCGGGACGACTCCTACGAGCAGTACTTC,CASSFRDDSYEQYF
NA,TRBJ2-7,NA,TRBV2,TGTGCCAGCAGTGGGGGCGTGGCCGGAGGGGAGCAGTACTTC,CASSGGVAGGEQYF
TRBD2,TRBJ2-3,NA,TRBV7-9,TGTGCCAGCATCCTTAGCGGGCCCACAGATACGCAGTATTTT,CASILSGPTDTQYF
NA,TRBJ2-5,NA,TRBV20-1,TGCAGTGCTAGAGACGAGGGTGTGTCCCAGTACTTC,CSARDEGVSQYF